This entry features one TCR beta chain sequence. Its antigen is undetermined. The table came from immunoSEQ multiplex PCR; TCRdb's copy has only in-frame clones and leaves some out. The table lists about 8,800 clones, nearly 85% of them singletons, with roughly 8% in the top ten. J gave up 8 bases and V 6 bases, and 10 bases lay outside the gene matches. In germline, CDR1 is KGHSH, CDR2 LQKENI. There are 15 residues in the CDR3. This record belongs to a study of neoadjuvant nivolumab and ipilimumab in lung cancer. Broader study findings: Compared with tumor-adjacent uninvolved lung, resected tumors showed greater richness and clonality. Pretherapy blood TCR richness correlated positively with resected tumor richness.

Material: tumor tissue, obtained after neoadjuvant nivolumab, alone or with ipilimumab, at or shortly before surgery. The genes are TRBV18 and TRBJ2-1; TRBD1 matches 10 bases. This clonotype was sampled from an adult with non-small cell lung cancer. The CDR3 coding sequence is TGTGCCAGCTCGTACCCCGGGACAGGGGTCGATGAGCAGTTCTTC. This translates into CASSYPGTGVDEQFF. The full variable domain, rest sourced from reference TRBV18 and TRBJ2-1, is NAGVMQNPRHLVRRRGQEARLRCSPMKGHSHVYWYRQLPEEGLKFMVYLQKENIIDESGMPKERFSAEFPKEGPSILRIQQVVRGDSAAYFCASSYPGTGVDEQFFGPGTRLTVL.